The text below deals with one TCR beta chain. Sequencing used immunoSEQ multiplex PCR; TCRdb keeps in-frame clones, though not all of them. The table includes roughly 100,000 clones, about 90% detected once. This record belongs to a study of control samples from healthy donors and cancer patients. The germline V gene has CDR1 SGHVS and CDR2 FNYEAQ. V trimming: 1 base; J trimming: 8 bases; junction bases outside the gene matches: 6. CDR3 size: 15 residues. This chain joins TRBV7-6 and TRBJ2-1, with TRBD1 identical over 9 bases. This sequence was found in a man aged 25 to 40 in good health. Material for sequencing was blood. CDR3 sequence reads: CASSLEGTGGDEQFF. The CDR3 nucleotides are TGTGCCAGCAGCTTAGAGGGAACAGGGGGCGATGAGCAGTTCTTC. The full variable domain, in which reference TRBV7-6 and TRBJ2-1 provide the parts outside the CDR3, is GAGVSQSPRYKVTKRGQDVALRCDPISGHVSLYWYRQALGQGPEFLTYFNYEAQQDKSGLPNDRFSAERPEGSISTLTIQRTEQRDSAMYRCASSLEGTGGDEQFFGPGTRLTVL.